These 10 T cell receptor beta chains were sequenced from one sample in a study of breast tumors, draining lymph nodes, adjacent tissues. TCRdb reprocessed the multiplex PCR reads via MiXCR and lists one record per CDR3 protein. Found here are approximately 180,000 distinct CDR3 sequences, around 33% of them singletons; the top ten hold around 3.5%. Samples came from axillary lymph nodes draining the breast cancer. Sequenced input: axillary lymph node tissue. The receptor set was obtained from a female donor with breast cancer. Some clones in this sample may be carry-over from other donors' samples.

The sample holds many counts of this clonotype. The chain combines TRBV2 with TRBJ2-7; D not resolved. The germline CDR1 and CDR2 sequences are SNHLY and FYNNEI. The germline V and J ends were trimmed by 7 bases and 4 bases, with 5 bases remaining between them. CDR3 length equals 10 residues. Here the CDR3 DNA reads TGTGCCAGCATGAATTACGAGCAGTACTTC. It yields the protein CASMNYEQYF. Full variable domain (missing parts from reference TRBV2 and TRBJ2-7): EPEVTQTPSHQVTQMGQEVILRCVPISNHLYFYWYRQILGQKVEFLVSFYNNEISEKSEIFDDQFSVERPDGSNFTLKIRSTKLEDSAMYFCASMNYEQYFGPGTRLTVT.

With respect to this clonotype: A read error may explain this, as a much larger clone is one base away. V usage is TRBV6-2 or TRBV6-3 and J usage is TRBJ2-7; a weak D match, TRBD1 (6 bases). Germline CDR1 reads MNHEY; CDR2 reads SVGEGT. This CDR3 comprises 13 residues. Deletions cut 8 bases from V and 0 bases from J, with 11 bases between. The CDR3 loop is CASRRDTSYEQYF. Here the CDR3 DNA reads TGTGCCAGCCGCCGGGACACCTCCTACGAGCAGTACTTC.

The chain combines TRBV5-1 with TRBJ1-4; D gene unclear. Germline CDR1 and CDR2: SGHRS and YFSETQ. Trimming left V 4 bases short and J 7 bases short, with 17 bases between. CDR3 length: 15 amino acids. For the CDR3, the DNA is TGCGCCAGCAGCACAGCAGGAGGCGCGGGTGAAAAACTGTTTTTT. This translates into CASSTAGGAGEKLFF.

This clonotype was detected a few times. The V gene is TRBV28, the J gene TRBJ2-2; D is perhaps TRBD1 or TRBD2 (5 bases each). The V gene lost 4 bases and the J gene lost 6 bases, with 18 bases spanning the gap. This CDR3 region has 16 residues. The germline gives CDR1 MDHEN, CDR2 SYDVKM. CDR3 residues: CASSYPGALYAGELFF. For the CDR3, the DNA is TGTGCCAGCAGTTATCCCGGGGCACTGTATGCCGGGGAGCTGTTTTTT.

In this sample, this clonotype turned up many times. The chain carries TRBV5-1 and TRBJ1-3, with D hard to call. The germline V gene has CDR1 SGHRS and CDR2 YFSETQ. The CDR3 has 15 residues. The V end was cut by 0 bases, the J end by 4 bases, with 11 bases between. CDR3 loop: CASSLAGVSGNTIYF. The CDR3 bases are TGCGCCAGCAGCTTGGCGGGCGTCTCGGGAAACACCATATATTTT.

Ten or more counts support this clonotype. DNA for the CDR3: TGTGCCAGTAGTATCTCTAGCTTGACTAGGGAGACCCAGTACTTC. Amino acid sequence: CASSISSLTRETQYF. The chain employs TRBV19 and TRBJ2-5; possible D gene TRBD2, 6 bases. The V and J ends lost 3 bases and 5 bases respectively, with 16 bases between them. The CDR3 spans 15 residues. Looked up from germline, CDR1 is LNHDA and CDR2 is SQIVND (reference sequence). The whole variable domain, remainder taken from reference TRBV19 and TRBJ2-5, is DGGITQSPKYLFRKEGQNVTLSCEQNLNHDAMYWYRQDPGQGLRLIYYSQIVNDFQKGDIAEGYSVSREKKESFPLTVTSAQKNPTAFYLCASSISSLTRETQYFGPGTRLLVL.

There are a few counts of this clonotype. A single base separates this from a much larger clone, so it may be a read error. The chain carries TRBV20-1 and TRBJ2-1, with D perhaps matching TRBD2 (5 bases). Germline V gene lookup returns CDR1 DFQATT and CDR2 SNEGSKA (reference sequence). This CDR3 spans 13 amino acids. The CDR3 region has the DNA TGCAGTGCTGGCGGGTCCTCCTACAATGCGCAGTTCTTC. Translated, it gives CSAGGSSYNAQFF.

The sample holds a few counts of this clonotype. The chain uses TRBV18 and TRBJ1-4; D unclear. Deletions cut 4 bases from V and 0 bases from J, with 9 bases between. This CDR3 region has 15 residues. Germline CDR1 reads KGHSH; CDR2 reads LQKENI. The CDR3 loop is CASSHPGATNEKLFF. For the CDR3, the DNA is TGTGCCAGCTCACACCCGGGAGCAACTAATGAAAAACTGTTTTTT.

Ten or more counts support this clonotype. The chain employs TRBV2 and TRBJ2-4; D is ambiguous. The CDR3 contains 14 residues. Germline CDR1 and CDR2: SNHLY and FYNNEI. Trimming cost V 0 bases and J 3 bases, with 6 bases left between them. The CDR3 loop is CASSEARNKNIQYF. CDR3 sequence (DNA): TGTGCCAGCAGTGAAGCCAGGAACAAAAACATTCAGTACTTC. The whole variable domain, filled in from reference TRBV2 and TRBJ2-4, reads EPEVTQTPSHQVTQMGQEVILRCVPISNHLYFYWYRQILGQKVEFLVSFYNNEISEKSEIFDDQFSVERPDGSNFTLKIRSTKLEDSAMYFCASSEARNKNIQYFGAGTRLSVL.

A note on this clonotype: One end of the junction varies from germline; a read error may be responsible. The CDR3 region has the DNA TGTGCCAGCAGTTTAGACTCCTCGAAGCTGAGCTTC. It codes for CASSLDSSKLSF. This chain joins TRBV28 and TRBJ2-4; D gene ambiguous. The CDR3 runs to 12 residues. Looked up from germline, CDR1 is MDHEN and CDR2 is SYDVKM.